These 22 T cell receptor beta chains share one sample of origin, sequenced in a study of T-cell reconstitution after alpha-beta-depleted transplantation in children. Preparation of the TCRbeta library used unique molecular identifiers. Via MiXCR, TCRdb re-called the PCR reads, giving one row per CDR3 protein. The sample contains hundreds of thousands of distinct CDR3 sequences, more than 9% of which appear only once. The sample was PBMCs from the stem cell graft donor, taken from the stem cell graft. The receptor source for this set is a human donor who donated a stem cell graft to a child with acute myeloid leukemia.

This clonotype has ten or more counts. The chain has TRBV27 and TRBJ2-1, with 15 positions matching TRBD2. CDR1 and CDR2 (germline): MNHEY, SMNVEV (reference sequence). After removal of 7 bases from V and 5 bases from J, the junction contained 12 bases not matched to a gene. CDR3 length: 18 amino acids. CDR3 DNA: TGTGCCAGCACGTTCGGACTAGCGGGAGGGAAGATTGACAATGAGCAGTTCTTC. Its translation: CASTFGLAGGKIDNEQFF.

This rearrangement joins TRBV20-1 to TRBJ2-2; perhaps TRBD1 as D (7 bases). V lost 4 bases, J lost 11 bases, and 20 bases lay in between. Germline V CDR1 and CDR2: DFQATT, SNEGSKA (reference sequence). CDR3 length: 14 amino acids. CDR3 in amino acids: CSATPGLRGAELFF. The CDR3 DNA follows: TGCAGTGCTACGCCGGGACTCAGGGGGGCCGAGCTGTTTTTT.

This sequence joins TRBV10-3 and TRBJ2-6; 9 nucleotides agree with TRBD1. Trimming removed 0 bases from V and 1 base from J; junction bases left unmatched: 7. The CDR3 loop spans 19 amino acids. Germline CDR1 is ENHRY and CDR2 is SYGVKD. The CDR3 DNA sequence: TGTGCCATCAGTGAGTCGGGGACAGGGAGACTGTCTGGGGCCAACGTCCTGACTTTC. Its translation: CAISESGTGRLSGANVLTF.

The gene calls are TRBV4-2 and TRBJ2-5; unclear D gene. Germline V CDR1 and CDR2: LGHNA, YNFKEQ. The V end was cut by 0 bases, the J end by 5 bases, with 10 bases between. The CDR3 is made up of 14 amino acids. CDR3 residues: CASSQELRTETQYF. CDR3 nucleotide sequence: TGTGCCAGCAGCCAAGAACTTCGGACGGAGACCCAGTACTTC.

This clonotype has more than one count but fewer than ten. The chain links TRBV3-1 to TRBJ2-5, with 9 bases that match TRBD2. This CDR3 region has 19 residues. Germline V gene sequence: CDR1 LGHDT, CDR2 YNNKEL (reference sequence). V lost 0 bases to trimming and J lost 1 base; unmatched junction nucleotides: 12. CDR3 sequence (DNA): TGTGCCAGCAGCCAAGATCGGACTAGCGCTAGACCCTTCCAAGAGACCCAGTACTTC. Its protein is CASSQDRTSARPFQETQYF.

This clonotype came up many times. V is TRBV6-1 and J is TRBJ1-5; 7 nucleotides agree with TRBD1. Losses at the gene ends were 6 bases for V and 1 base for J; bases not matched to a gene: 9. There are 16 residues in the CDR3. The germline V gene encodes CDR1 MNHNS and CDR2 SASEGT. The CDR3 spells CASSFATGMSNQPQHF. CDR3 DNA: TGTGCCAGCAGCTTCGCGACAGGGATGAGCAATCAGCCCCAGCATTTT.

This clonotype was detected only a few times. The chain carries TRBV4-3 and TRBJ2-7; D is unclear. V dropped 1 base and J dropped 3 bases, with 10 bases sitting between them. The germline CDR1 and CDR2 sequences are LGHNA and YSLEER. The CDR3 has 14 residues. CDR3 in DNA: TGCGCCAGCAGCCAAGGCCTAGGCAGCTACGAGCAGTACTTC. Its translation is CASSQGLGSYEQYF.

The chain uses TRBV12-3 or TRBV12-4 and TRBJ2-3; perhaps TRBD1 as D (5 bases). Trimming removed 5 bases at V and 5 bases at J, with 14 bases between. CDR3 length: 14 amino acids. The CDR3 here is CASSKAAQEDTQYF. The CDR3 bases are TGTGCCAGCAGTAAAGCCGCACAGGAAGATACGCAGTATTTT.

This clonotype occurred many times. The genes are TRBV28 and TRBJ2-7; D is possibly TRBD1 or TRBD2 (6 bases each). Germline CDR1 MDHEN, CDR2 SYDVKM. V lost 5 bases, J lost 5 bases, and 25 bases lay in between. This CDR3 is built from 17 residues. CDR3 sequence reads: CASSLSRGLGSSDEQYF. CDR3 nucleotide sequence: TGTGCCAGCAGTCTTTCCAGGGGTTTAGGGTCTAGCGACGAGCAGTACTTC.

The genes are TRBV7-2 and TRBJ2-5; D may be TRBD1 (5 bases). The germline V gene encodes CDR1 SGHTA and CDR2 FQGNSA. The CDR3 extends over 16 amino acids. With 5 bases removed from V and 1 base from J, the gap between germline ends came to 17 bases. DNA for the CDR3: TGTGCCAGCAGCCGCGGACACGAAACCCTCCAAGAGACCCAGTACTTC. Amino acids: CASSRGHETLQETQYF.

Here the CDR3 DNA reads TGCGCCAGCAGCCAAGATAAGGGACTCTTACACTACGAGCAGTACTTC. This gives the protein CASSQDKGLLHYEQYF. The rearrangement joins TRBV4-3 to TRBJ2-7, with a tentative D call TRBD2 (6 bases). The CDR3 covers 16 residues. V was cut by 0 bases and J by 3 bases, with 15 bases left in between. CDR1 and CDR2 (germline): LGHNA, YSLEER.

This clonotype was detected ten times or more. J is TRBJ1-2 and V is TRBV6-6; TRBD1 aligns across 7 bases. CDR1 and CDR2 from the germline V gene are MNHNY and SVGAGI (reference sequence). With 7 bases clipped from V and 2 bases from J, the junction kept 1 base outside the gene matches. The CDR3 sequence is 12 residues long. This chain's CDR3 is CASKGANYGYTF. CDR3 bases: TGTGCCAGCAAGGGGGCCAACTATGGCTACACCTTC.

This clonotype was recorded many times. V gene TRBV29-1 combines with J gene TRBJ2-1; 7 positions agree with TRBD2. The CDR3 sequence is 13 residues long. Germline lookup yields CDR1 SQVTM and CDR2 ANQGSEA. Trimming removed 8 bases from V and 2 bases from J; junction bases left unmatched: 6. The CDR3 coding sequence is TGCAGCTACCTAGCGGACACCTACAATGAGCAGTTCTTC. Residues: CSYLADTYNEQFF.

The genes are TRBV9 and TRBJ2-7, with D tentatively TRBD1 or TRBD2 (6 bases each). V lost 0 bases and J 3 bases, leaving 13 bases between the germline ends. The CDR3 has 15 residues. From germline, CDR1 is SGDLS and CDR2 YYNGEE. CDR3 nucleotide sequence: TGTGCCAGCAGCGTAGGGGGGGCCGGGGGCTACGAGCAGTACTTC. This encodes CASSVGGAGGYEQYF. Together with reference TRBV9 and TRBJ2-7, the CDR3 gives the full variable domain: DSGVTQTPKHLITATGQRVTLRCSPRSGDLSVYWYQQSLDQGLQFLIQYYNGEERAKGNILERFSAQQFPDLHSELNLSSLELGDSALYFCASSVGGAGGYEQYFGPGTRLTVT.

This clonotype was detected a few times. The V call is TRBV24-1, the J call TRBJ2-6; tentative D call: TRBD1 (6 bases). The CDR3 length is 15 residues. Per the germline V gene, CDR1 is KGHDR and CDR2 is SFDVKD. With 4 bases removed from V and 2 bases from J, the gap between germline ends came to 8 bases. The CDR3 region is CATSEQGTGANVLTF. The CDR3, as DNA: TGTGCCACCAGTGAACAGGGAACTGGGGCCAACGTCCTGACTTTC.

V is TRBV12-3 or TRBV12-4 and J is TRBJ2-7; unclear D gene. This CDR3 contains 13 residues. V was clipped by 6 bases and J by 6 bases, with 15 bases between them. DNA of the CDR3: TGTGCCAGCAGCCCGTCCCAACCCCTCGAGCAGTACTTC. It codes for CASSPSQPLEQYF.

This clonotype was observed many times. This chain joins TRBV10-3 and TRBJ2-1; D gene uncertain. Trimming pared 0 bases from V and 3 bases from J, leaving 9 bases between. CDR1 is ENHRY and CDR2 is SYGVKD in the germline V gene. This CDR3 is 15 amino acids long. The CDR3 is CAISESGRNYNEQFF. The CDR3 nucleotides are TGTGCCATCAGTGAGTCTGGGCGGAACTACAATGAGCAGTTCTTC.

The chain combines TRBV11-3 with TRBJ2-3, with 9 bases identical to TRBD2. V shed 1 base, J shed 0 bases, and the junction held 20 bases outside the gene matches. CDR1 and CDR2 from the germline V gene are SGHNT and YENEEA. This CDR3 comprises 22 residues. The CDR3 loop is CASSLVLRLTQREVSSTDTQYF. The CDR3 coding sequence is TGTGCCAGCAGCTTAGTATTGCGGCTCACCCAGCGGGAGGTGTCTAGCACAGATACGCAGTATTTT.

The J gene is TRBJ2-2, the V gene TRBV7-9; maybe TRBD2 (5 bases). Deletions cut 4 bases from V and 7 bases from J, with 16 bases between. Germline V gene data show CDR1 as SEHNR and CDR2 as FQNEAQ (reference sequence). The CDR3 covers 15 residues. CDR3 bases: TGTGCCAGCAGCTCCCCCCGGGAACTCTACGGGGAGCTGTTTTTT. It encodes CASSSPRELYGELFF.

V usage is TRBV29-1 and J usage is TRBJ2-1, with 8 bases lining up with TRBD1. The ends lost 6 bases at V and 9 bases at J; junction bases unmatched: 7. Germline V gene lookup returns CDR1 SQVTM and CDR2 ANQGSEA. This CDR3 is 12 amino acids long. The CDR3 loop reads CSVRTGTSEQFF. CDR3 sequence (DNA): TGCAGCGTAAGGACAGGGACCAGTGAGCAGTTCTTC.

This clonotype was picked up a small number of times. This CDR3 reads CASSGGTGGLATNEKLFF. CDR3 in DNA: TGTGCCAGCAGTGGCGGGACGGGGGGGCTTGCAACTAATGAAAAACTGTTTTTT. The chain uses TRBV27 and TRBJ1-4; D may be TRBD1 (6 bases). The germline CDR1 and CDR2 sequences are MNHEY and SMNVEV (reference sequence). Trimming stripped 5 bases from V and 0 bases from J, with 19 bases between. The CDR3 extends over 18 amino acids.

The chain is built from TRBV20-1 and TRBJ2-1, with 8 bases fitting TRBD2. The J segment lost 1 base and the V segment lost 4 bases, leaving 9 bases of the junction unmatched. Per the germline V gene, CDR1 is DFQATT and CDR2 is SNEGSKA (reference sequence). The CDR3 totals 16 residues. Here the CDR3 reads CSAIELAGHSYNEQFF. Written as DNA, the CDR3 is TGCAGTGCTATAGAATTAGCGGGACATTCCTACAATGAGCAGTTCTTC.